The clone carrying this T cell receptor (beta chain) was detected only once. The antigen is undetermined. CDR1 and CDR2 from the germline V gene are GTSNPN and SVGIG (reference sequence). The CDR3 runs to 11 residues. The data were taken from a study of cytomegalovirus exposure and HLA in healthy donors. Looking at the study overall: In a later analysis, the roughly 120 validation repertoires were reported to have used the same platform as the approximately 620 first-cohort repertoires. Findings of the study overall: For most TCR sequences rarity was the rule, although some public TCRs occurred in many donors.

The approximately 120-subject validation cohort, separate from the approximately 670-subject first cohort, included the donors. Some clones are missing from TCRdb's copy, which holds only in-frame ones; the method was immunoSEQ multiplex PCR. The sample records some 170,000 clones, around nine tenths being singletons. Sequenced input: PBMCs. This chain joins TRBV30 and TRBJ2-7; D unresolved. The sequence derives from a woman aged 18-29 years in good health and CMV-seropositive. In DNA form, the CDR3 reads TGTGTCGGTAACCGTTTATACGAGCAGTACTTC. Protein sequence: CVGNRLYEQYF. The full variable domain, its missing parts supplied by reference TRBV30 and TRBJ2-7, is SQTIHQWPATLVQPVGSPLSLECTVEGTSNPNLYWYRQAAGRGLQLLFYSVGIGQISSEVPQNLSASRPQDRQFILSSKKLLLSDSGFYLCVGNRLYEQYFGPGTRLTVT.